The next 29 T cell receptor beta chains were all read from a single sample in a study of blood T cell repertoires in COVID-19. The assay was immunoSEQ multiplex PCR, and TCRdb's table has in-frame clones only and misses some. The table has around 140,000 clones, about 86% seen once. The sequenced material came from peripheral blood. Receptors were obtained from a woman in her sixties or seventies with acute or convalescent COVID-19.

The chain employs TRBV6-1 and TRBJ2-3, with 9 bases lining up with TRBD1. Trimming removed 2 bases from V and 2 bases from J; junction bases left unmatched: 17. The CDR3 has 20 residues. Germline CDR1 is MNHNS and CDR2 is SASEGT. The CDR3 loop is CASSETSGTGLGIITDTQYF. The CDR3 DNA sequence: TGTGCCAGCAGTGAAACTTCCGGGACAGGGTTGGGGATAATCACAGATACGCAGTATTTT.

The CDR3 DNA reads TGTGCCAGCAGTGACCCGACAGGGGATAATGAAAAACTGTTTTTT. It is translated as CASSDPTGDNEKLFF. This sequence joins TRBV6-1 and TRBJ1-4; TRBD1 matches at 8 bases. Germline loops: CDR1 MNHNS, CDR2 SASEGT. There are 15 residues in the CDR3. The V gene end was trimmed by 3 bases and the J gene end by 4 bases; junction bases not matched to a gene: 4.

This clone came up once. The chain has TRBV4-3 and TRBJ2-1; 7 bases line up with TRBD1. Trimming cost V 4 bases and J 4 bases; bases outside gene matches: 13. The CDR3 contains 17 residues. Looked up from germline, CDR1 is LGHNA and CDR2 is YSLEER. This CDR3 is CASSPQMTGLLYNEQFF. The CDR3 DNA reads as TGCGCCAGCAGCCCCCAAATGACAGGGCTCCTTTACAATGAGCAGTTCTTC.

The gene calls are TRBV2 and TRBJ2-2, with D maybe TRBD1 (6 bases). CDR1 and CDR2 from the germline V gene are SNHLY and FYNNEI. Trimming took 2 bases from V and 1 from J, leaving 8 bases between them. This CDR3 has 15 residues. Here the CDR3 DNA reads TGTGCCAGCAGTGAACCGGACAGGAACACCGGGGAGCTGTTTTTT. It specifies CASSEPDRNTGELFF.

V and J are TRBV29-1 and TRBJ1-3; 9 bases are shared with TRBD1. Unmatched junction bases numbered 4, after V lost 4 bases and J lost 3 bases. The CDR3 is made up of 14 amino acids. CDR1 and CDR2 from the germline V gene are SQVTM and ANQGSEA. CDR3 loop: CSVARTGDGNTIYF. The CDR3, as DNA: TGCAGCGTTGCCAGGACAGGGGATGGAAACACCATATATTTT.

V gene TRBV7-9 combines with J gene TRBJ1-1; 8 positions match TRBD1. The germline CDR1 and CDR2 sequences are SEHNR and FQNEAQ (reference sequence). Unmatched junction bases numbered 5, after V lost 1 base and J lost 7 bases. The CDR3 loop spans 14 amino acids. The CDR3 DNA follows: TGTGCCAGCAGCTTAGGGACAGGGTCAAATGAAGCTTTCTTT. Translation: CASSLGTGSNEAFF. Looking up the rest from reference TRBV7-9 and TRBJ1-1 gives the full variable domain: DTGVSQNPRHKITKRGQNVTFRCDPISEHNRLYWYRQTLGQGPEFLTYFQNEAQLEKSRLLSDRFSAERPKGSFSTLEIQRTEQGDSAMYLCASSLGTGSNEAFFGQGTRLTVV.

The CDR3 nucleotides are TGTGCCAGCAGCTTGGGACAGGGGGCGCCTTACGAGCAGTACTTC. Its translation: CASSLGQGAPYEQYF. The chain is built from TRBV5-6 and TRBJ2-7; TRBD1 matches 10 bases. The CDR3 has 15 amino acids. Trimming at V came to 0 bases and at J to 4 bases, leaving 4 bases not matched to a gene. From germline, CDR1 is SGHDT and CDR2 YYEEEE.

DNA for the CDR3: TGTGCCAGCAGTCGACGGGGAATAGATACGCAGTATTTT. As protein: CASSRRGIDTQYF. This chain uses TRBV6-5 with TRBJ2-3, with a tentative D call TRBD2 (5 bases). The V end lost 5 bases, the J end lost 5 bases, and 11 bases lay between the germline ends. The germline gives CDR1 MNHEY, CDR2 SVGAGI. The CDR3 runs 13 residues.

The gene calls are TRBV6-2 or TRBV6-3 and TRBJ2-3, with 10 positions matching TRBD2. CDR3 length equals 15 residues. The germline CDR1 and CDR2 sequences are MNHEY and SVGEGT. The J segment lost 4 bases and the V segment lost 4 bases, leaving 5 bases of the junction unmatched. The chain's CDR3 is CASSSGLAIPDTQYF. CDR3 nucleotides: TGTGCCAGCAGTTCGGGACTAGCGATTCCAGATACGCAGTATTTT.

The chain joins TRBV6-5 to TRBJ1-1, with D perhaps TRBD1 (6 bases). Germline V gives CDR1 MNHEY, CDR2 SVGAGI. The CDR3 runs to 13 residues. Between the trimmed V and J ends, which lost 2 bases and 9 bases, there was a span of 13 bases. The DNA for the CDR3 is TGTGCCAGCAGTTACGACAGGAATCGAAAAGCTTTCTTT. It translates to CASSYDRNRKAFF.

The genes are TRBV18 and TRBJ1-2; D not resolved. V lost 3 bases, J lost 6 bases, and 14 bases lay in between. The germline V gene encodes CDR1 KGHSH and CDR2 LQKENI. The CDR3 totals 14 residues. The CDR3 loop is CASSPAQFEDGYTF. CDR3 nucleotide sequence: TGTGCCAGCTCACCGGCGCAGTTCGAGGATGGCTACACCTTC. Full variable domain (outside the CDR3, taken from reference TRBV18 and TRBJ1-2): NAGVMQNPRHLVRRRGQEARLRCSPMKGHSHVYWYRQLPEEGLKFMVYLQKENIIDESGMPKERFSAEFPKEGPSILRIQQVVRGDSAAYFCASSPAQFEDGYTFGSGTRLTVV.

This clone showed up just once. The genes are TRBV11-2 and TRBJ2-2; possible D gene TRBD1, 5 bases. Germline CDR1 reads SGHAT; CDR2 reads FQNNGV. The CDR3 spans 15 residues. V lost 6 bases and J lost 0, with 11 bases in between. The DNA for the CDR3 is TGTGCCAGCAGTTTCAGGGTATCGAACACCGGGGAGCTGTTTTTT. It encodes CASSFRVSNTGELFF.

The chain combines TRBV5-6 with TRBJ1-2; 7 bases align to TRBD1. Trimming took 4 bases from V and 8 from J; bases not matched to a gene: 8. The CDR3 has 13 amino acids. Germline-derived CDR1 and CDR2 are SGHDT and YYEEEE. The CDR3 sequence: CASSARGQWGYTF. CDR3 bases: TGTGCCAGCAGCGCTAGGGGGCAGTGGGGCTACACCTTC. Full variable domain (missing parts from reference TRBV5-6 and TRBJ1-2): DAGVTQSPTHLIKTRGQQVTLRCSPKSGHDTVSWYQQALGQGPQFIFQYYEEEERQRGNFPDRFSGHQFPNYSSELNVNALLLGDSALYLCASSARGQWGYTFGSGTRLTVV.

The chain employs TRBV29-1 and TRBJ2-1, with 8 bases lining up with TRBD2. This CDR3 has 17 amino acids. Germline trimming cut 1 base from V and 7 bases from J; bases unmatched to any gene: 15. The germline V gene has CDR1 SQVTM and CDR2 ANQGSEA. CDR3 sequence (DNA): TGCAGCGTTGAAGGAGGACAGCGGGGGTTCTTGAAGAATGAGCAGTTCTTC. It yields the protein CSVEGGQRGFLKNEQFF.

The V gene is TRBV19, the J gene TRBJ1-6; D unclear. V shed 1 base and J shed 7 bases, with 11 bases lying between them. The CDR3 contains 15 residues. The germline CDR1 and CDR2 sequences are LNHDA and SQIVND (reference sequence). The CDR3 region has the DNA TGTGCCAGTAGTATAGCGGAGGGCCTCAATTCACCCCTCCACTTT. It encodes CASSIAEGLNSPLHF.

The chain joins TRBV27 to TRBJ1-2, with TRBD1 identical over 10 bases. The V gene's germline CDR1 is MNHEY and CDR2 SMNVEV (reference sequence). The CDR3 contains 17 residues. Trimming removed 0 bases from V and 4 bases from J; junction bases left unmatched: 8. CDR3 in DNA: TGTGCCAGCAGTTTATCAATGACAGGGGGCCGTTCCTATGGCTACACCTTC. This gives the protein CASSLSMTGGRSYGYTF.

The J gene is TRBJ1-2, the V gene TRBV12-3 or TRBV12-4; D remains unclear. The CDR3 totals 13 residues. Between the trimmed V and J ends, which lost 4 bases and 4 bases, there was a span of 10 bases. The CDR3 reads CASSYSGGYGYTF. The CDR3 bases are TGTGCCAGCAGTTACAGTGGAGGCTATGGCTACACCTTC.

The chain has TRBV6-5 and TRBJ1-1; tentatively, D is TRBD1 (5 bases). Per the germline V gene, CDR1 is MNHEY and CDR2 is SVGAGI. CDR3 length: 13 residues. Trimming removed 10 bases from V and 1 base from J, with 13 bases in between. The CDR3 sequence: CANSAGRNTEAFF. In DNA, the CDR3 is TGTGCCAATTCGGCGGGGCGGAACACTGAAGCTTTCTTT.

V is TRBV27 and J is TRBJ2-2; D ambiguous. V was trimmed by 7 bases and J by 3 bases, leaving 9 bases between them. The CDR3 is made up of 13 amino acids. Germline CDR1 and CDR2: MNHEY and SMNVEV (reference sequence). CDR3 residues: CASTPTDTGELFF. In DNA, the CDR3 is TGTGCCAGCACTCCCACGGACACCGGGGAGCTGTTTTTT.

This clone has just a few counts. The chain is built from TRBV7-6 and TRBJ1-3; D remains unclear. This CDR3 spans 16 amino acids. Trimming took 3 bases from V and 0 from J, leaving 12 bases between them. Germline values: CDR1 SGHVS, CDR2 FNYEAQ. CDR3 bases: TGTGCCAGCAGCTTTTCCACGGGATACTCTGGAAACACCATATATTTT. Translated: CASSFSTGYSGNTIYF.

V usage is TRBV5-6 and J usage is TRBJ1-1, with 9 bases identical to TRBD1. Germline V gives CDR1 SGHDT, CDR2 YYEEEE. The length of the CDR3 is 15 residues. Trimming cost V 4 bases and J 4 bases; bases outside gene matches: 8. The CDR3 here is CASSLPGTGPTEAFF. The CDR3 nucleotides are TGTGCCAGCAGCCTCCCGGGGACAGGGCCCACTGAAGCTTTCTTT. Supplemented by reference TRBV5-6 and TRBJ1-1, the full variable domain reads DAGVTQSPTHLIKTRGQQVTLRCSPKSGHDTVSWYQQALGQGPQFIFQYYEEEERQRGNFPDRFSGHQFPNYSSELNVNALLLGDSALYLCASSLPGTGPTEAFFGQGTRLTVV.

The V gene is TRBV28, the J gene TRBJ2-2, with 8 bases matching TRBD1. This CDR3 is 15 amino acids long. Germline CDR1 is MDHEN and CDR2 is SYDVKM. V lost 7 bases, J lost 3 bases, and 7 bases stayed unmatched. In DNA form, the CDR3 reads TGTGCCAGCAAGGAAGACAGGGGAGACACCGGGGAGCTGTTTTTT. Translation: CASKEDRGDTGELFF. Full variable domain (outside the CDR3, taken from reference TRBV28 and TRBJ2-2): DVKVTQSSRYLVKRTGEKVFLECVQDMDHENMFWYRQDPGLGLRLIYFSYDVKMKEKGDIPEGYSVSREKKERFSLILESASTNQTSMYLCASKEDRGDTGELFFGEGSRLTVL.

The rearrangement uses TRBV6-5 and TRBJ2-3, with no clear D. The germline V and J ends were trimmed by 9 bases and 3 bases, with 16 bases remaining between them. The CDR3 runs 14 residues. CDR1 MNHEY and CDR2 SVGAGI come from the germline V gene. CDR3 nucleotide sequence: TGTGCCAGTAGACTGACGATACTAACAGATACGCAGTATTTT. Its protein product is CASRLTILTDTQYF.

V is TRBV24-1 and J is TRBJ1-6; D is ambiguous. Germline V gives CDR1 KGHDR, CDR2 SFDVKD. This CDR3 comprises 13 residues. Trimming stripped 4 bases from V and 9 bases from J, with 9 bases between. The CDR3 protein is CATSESMASPLHF. CDR3 nucleotide sequence: TGTGCCACCAGTGAATCAATGGCTTCACCCCTCCACTTT.

The chain employs TRBV28 and TRBJ1-4; D ambiguous. The ends were cut back, 7 bases at V and 4 bases at J, with 10 bases in the middle. CDR3 length: 13 amino acids. Per germline, CDR1 MDHEN and CDR2 SYDVKM. The CDR3 bases are TGTGCCAGCACGCGCAGGCTTAATGAAAAACTGTTTTTT. Its protein product is CASTRRLNEKLFF.

Points on this clone: This sample also contains other DNA sequences that code for the same CDR3. The rearrangement uses TRBV7-2 and TRBJ2-7; the D gene is possibly TRBD2 (5 bases). Germline loops: CDR1 SGHTA, CDR2 FQGNSA. Trimming took off 5 bases at V and 4 bases at J, with 6 bases between the two ends. The CDR3 has 11 residues. In nucleotides, the CDR3 is TGTGCCAGCAGCCCGGGATACGAGCAGTACTTC. This codes for CASSPGYEQYF.

A remark on this clone: Other DNA sequences in this sample translate to the same CDR3. CDR3 in amino acids: CASSLGRGTDTQYF. CDR3 nucleotides: TGTGCCAGCAGCTTGGGCAGGGGAACAGATACGCAGTATTTT. This chain connects TRBV11-3 to TRBJ2-3, with D tentatively TRBD1 (6 bases). Germline loops: CDR1 SGHNT, CDR2 YENEEA. This CDR3 has 14 residues. The V and J ends lost 3 bases and 3 bases respectively, with 10 bases between them.

The J gene is TRBJ2-3, the V gene TRBV3-1 (or the pseudogene TRBV3-2); D possibly corresponds to TRBD2 (5 bases). CDR1 is LGHDT, CDR2 YNNKEL, per germline (reference sequence). The CDR3 runs to 14 residues. Trimming stripped 0 bases from V and 10 bases from J, with 14 bases between. CDR3 protein: CASSQDRSSRAQYF. The CDR3 bases are TGTGCCAGCAGCCAAGATCGCTCTAGCCGTGCGCAGTATTTT.

V usage is TRBV7-9 and J usage is TRBJ1-6; the D gene is possibly TRBD1 (5 bases). CDR1 SEHNR and CDR2 FQNEAQ come from the germline V gene (reference sequence). CDR3 length: 14 residues. The V end lost 3 bases, the J end lost 6 bases, and 9 bases lay between the germline ends. The CDR3 DNA reads as TGTGCCAGCAGCTTTGGGGGGTTTAATTCACCCCTCCACTTT. Residues: CASSFGGFNSPLHF. Complete variable domain (other parts from reference TRBV7-9 and TRBJ1-6): DTGVSQNPRHKITKRGQNVTFRCDPISEHNRLYWYRQTLGQGPEFLTYFQNEAQLEKSRLLSDRFSAERPKGSFSTLEIQRTEQGDSAMYLCASSFGGFNSPLHFGNGTRLTVT.